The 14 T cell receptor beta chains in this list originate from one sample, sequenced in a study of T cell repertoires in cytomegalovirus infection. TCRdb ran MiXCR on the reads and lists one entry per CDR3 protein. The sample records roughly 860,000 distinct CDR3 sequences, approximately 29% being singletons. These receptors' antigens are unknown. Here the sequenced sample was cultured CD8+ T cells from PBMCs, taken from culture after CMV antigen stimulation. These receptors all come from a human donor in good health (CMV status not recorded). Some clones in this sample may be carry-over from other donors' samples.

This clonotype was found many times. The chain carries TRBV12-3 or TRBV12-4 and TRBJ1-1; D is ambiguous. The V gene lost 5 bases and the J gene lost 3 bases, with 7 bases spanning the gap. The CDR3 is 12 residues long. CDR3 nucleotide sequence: TGTGCCAGCAGTCCCCGGGACACTGAAGCTTTCTTT. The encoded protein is CASSPRDTEAFF.

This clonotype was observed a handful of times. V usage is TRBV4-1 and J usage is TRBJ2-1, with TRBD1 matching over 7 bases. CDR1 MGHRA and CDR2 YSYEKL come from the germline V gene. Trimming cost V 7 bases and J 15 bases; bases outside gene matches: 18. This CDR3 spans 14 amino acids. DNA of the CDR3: TGCGCCAGCAATCGACAGGGAAACTTAGAGGATCCGTTCTTC. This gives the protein CASNRQGNLEDPFF.

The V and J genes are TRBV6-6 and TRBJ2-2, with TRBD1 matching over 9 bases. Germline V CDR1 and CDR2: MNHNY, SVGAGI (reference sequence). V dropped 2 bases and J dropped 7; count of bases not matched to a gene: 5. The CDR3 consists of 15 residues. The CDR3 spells CASSYLQGAGGELFF. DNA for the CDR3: TGTGCCAGCAGTTACCTACAGGGGGCGGGCGGGGAGCTGTTTTTT.

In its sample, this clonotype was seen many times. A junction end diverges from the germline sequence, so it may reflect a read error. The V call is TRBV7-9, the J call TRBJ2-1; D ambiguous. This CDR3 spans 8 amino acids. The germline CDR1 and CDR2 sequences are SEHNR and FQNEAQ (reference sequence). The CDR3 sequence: CASSLTVF. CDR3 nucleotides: TGTGCCAGCAGCTTAACGGTCTTC.

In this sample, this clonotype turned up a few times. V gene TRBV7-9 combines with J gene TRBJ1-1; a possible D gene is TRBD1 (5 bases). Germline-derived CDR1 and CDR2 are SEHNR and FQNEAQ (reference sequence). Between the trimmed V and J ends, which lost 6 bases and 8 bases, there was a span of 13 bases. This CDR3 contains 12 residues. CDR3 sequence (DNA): TGTGCCAGCAGGGGGCACCGGGCGGAAGCTTTCTTT. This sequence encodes CASRGHRAEAFF.

The CDR3 reads CASSYTGDNGYTF. In DNA, the CDR3 is TGTGCCAGCAGTTATACAGGGGATAATGGCTACACCTTC. The chain is built from TRBV6-6 and TRBJ1-2; 7 bases line up with TRBD1. Germline-derived CDR1 and CDR2 are MNHNY and SVGAGI (reference sequence). The CDR3 sequence is 13 residues long. V lost 3 bases and J lost 6; bases outside the gene matches: 4.

CDR3 sequence (DNA): TGTGCCAGCAAAATTAGGGCGGGGGGCGATTCACCCCTCCACTTT. Amino acid sequence: CASKIRAGGDSPLHF. The J gene is TRBJ1-6, the V gene TRBV6-5, with a tentative D call TRBD1 (6 bases). V was shortened by 7 bases and J by 8 bases, with 18 bases between the two germline ends. Germline-derived CDR1 and CDR2 are MNHEY and SVGAGI. The CDR3 is 15 residues long.

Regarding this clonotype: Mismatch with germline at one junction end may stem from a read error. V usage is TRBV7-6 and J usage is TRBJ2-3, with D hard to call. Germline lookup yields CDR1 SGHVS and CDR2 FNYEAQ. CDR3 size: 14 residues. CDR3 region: CASSLPQHSDTQYF. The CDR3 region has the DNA TGTGCTAGCAGCTTACCCCAGCATTCAGATACGCAGTATTTT.

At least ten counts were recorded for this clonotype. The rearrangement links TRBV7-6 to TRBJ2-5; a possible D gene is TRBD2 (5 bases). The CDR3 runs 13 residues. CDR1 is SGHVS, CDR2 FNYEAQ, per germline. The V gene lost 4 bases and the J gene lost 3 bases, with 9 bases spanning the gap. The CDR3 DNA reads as TGTGCCAGCAGCTCCGGGATGGAAGAGACCCAGTACTTC. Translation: CASSSGMEETQYF.

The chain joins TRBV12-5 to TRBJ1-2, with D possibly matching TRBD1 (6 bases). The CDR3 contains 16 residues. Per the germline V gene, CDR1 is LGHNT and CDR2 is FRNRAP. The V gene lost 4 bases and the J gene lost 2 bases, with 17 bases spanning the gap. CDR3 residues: CASGWDLRGTNYGYTF. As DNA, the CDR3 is TGTGCTAGTGGTTGGGATCTCAGGGGCACAAACTATGGCTACACCTTC.

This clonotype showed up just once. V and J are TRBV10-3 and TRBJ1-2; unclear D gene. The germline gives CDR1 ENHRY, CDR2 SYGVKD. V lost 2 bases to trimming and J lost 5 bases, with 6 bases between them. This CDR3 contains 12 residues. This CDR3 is CAISEPLYGYTF. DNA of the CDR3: TGTGCCATCAGTGAGCCCCTTTATGGCTACACCTTC.

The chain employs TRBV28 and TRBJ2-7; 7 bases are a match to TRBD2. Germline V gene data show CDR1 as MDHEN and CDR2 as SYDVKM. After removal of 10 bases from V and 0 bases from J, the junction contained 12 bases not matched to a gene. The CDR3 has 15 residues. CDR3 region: CATRPSGPSSYEQYV. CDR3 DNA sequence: TGTGCCACCCGACCTAGCGGACCGAGCTCCTACGAGCAGTACGTC.

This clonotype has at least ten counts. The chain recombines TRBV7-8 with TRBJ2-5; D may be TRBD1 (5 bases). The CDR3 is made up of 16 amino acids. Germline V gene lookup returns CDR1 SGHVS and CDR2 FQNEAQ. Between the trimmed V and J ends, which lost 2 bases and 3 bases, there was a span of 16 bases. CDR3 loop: CASSLNPDQGEETQYF. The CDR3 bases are TGTGCCAGCAGCTTAAACCCGGATCAGGGCGAAGAGACCCAGTACTTC.

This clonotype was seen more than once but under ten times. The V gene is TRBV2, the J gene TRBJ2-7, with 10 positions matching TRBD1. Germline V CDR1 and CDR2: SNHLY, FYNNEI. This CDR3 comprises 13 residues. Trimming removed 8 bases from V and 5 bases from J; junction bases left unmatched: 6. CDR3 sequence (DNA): TGTGCCAGCCACGAGACAGGGGGCAACGAGCAGTACTTC. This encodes CASHETGGNEQYF.